The 26 T cell receptor beta chains listed next were all sequenced from one sample in a study of T cells expressing NK-cell markers. After re-calling the 5' RACE reads, TCRdb lists one entry per CDR3 protein, DNA absent. The listing contains 200,000 to 300,000 distinct CDR3 sequences. What was sequenced was blood T cells: a sorted CD56 or NKG2C T cell subset, CD4+ or CD8+ T cells, or bulk PBMC T cells (not recorded which). The receptors were gathered from a woman aged 18-70 years in good health.

The V gene is TRBV19, the J gene TRBJ2-3; TCRdb lists TRBD1, though no DNA is available to test this call. CDR3 length: 13 amino acids. Germline V gives CDR1 LNHDA, CDR2 SQIVND (reference sequence). CDR3 sequence: CATEKGGRDTQYF.

The chain couples TRBV29-1 to TRBJ2-1. The CDR3 covers 12 residues. Germline assignment: CDR1 SQVTM and CDR2 ANQGSEA. The chain's CDR3 is CSISSSYNEQFF.

CDR3 in amino acids: CASSQTRDYNEQFF. V and J are TRBV4-2 and TRBJ2-1; the TCRdb D gene call, TRBD1, has no DNA to confirm it. CDR1 is LGHNA, CDR2 YNFKEQ, per germline. CDR3 length: 14 amino acids.

The genes are TRBV7-2 and TRBJ1-3; with no DNA, the TCRdb D assignment of TRBD1 cannot be verified. The CDR3 is 15 residues long. Germline V gene sequence: CDR1 SGHTA, CDR2 FQGNSA. CDR3 protein: CASSLVQGQGNTIYF. The full variable domain, in which reference TRBV7-2 and TRBJ1-3 provide the parts outside the CDR3, is GAGVSQSPSNKVTEKGKDVELRCDPISGHTALYWYRQSLGQGLEFLIYFQGNSAPDKSGLPSDRFSAERTGGSVSTLTIQRTQQEDSAVYLCASSLVQGQGNTIYFGEGSWLTVV.

The chain combines TRBV12-3 or TRBV12-4 with TRBJ2-6. CDR3 length: 16 amino acids. CDR3 sequence reads: CASSSSKVSGANVLTF.

J is TRBJ2-3 and V is TRBV11-1; the D gene TCRdb calls, TRBD1, cannot be checked with no DNA. Germline values: CDR1 SGHAT, CDR2 FQDESV (reference sequence). This CDR3 has 16 amino acids. CDR3 loop: CASSRWDRGSTDTQYF.

V usage is TRBV20-1 and J usage is TRBJ2-5; TCRdb lists TRBD1, though no DNA is available to test this call. CDR1 and CDR2 from the germline V gene are DFQATT and SNEGSKA (reference sequence). The CDR3 loop spans 12 amino acids. CDR3 amino acids: CSANGRQETQYF.

The J gene is TRBJ2-2, the V gene TRBV4-3; TCRdb proposes TRBD1, but this gene call is untestable without DNA. The CDR3 consists of 16 residues. Germline-derived CDR1 and CDR2 are LGHNA and YSLEER. The chain's CDR3 is CASSQDPDRGHGELFF.

The chain carries TRBV20-1 and TRBJ2-1; TCRdb lists TRBD2, though no DNA is available to test this call. CDR3 length equals 15 residues. Germline assignment: CDR1 DFQATT and CDR2 SNEGSKA (reference sequence). CDR3 loop: CSALGLAGGYNEQFF.

J is TRBJ2-3 and V is TRBV18; TCRdb names TRBD1, which stays unverified in the absence of DNA. The CDR3 covers 16 residues. Germline V CDR1 and CDR2: KGHSH, LQKENI. The CDR3 sequence: CASSPPGTGRTDTQYF.

The genes are TRBV25-1 and TRBJ1-4. Per germline, CDR1 MGHDK and CDR2 SYGVNS. This CDR3 spans 14 amino acids. The CDR3 spells CASSESGGGEKLFF.

This chain links TRBV20-1 with TRBJ2-3; the TCRdb D gene call, TRBD2, has no DNA to confirm it. The germline CDR1 and CDR2 sequences are DFQATT and SNEGSKA (reference sequence). The CDR3 extends over 15 amino acids. The CDR3 sequence: CSVARGAGGGDTQYF.

V gene TRBV19 combines with J gene TRBJ2-7; TCRdb gives TRBD2 as the D gene, but with no DNA this cannot be confirmed. CDR3 length: 14 residues. The germline V gene has CDR1 LNHDA and CDR2 SQIVND (reference sequence). CDR3 region: CASSRNGLAVEQYF.

This sequence joins TRBV20-1 and TRBJ2-1; TCRdb selects TRBD1, and the lack of DNA leaves this call unchecked. Germline assignment: CDR1 DFQATT and CDR2 SNEGSKA (reference sequence). The CDR3 runs to 15 residues. This chain's CDR3 is CSAGGGRGGSNEQFF.

The V gene is TRBV12-3 or TRBV12-4, the J gene TRBJ1-6; the TCRdb call, TRBD1, lacks DNA for checking. The CDR3 has 18 amino acids. CDR3 in amino acids: CASRSGRQGKPGGSPLHF.

This chain connects TRBV21-1 to TRBJ2-1; TCRdb's D gene call, TRBD2, goes unchecked for lack of DNA. TRBV21-1 corresponds to a pseudogene. CDR3 length: 13 residues. The CDR3: CAIPGPSINEQFF.

The rearrangement joins TRBV3-1 to TRBJ2-1. CDR1 LGHDT and CDR2 YNNKEL come from the germline V gene (reference sequence). This CDR3 has 12 amino acids. The CDR3 is CASSQTGWEQFF.

The rearrangement joins TRBV4-3 to TRBJ2-1; TCRdb's D call of TRBD2 is untestable without DNA. Germline assignment: CDR1 LGHNA and CDR2 YSLEER. The length of the CDR3 is 17 residues. CDR3 residues: CASSQDGGLKGSDEQFF.

V is TRBV6-2 or TRBV6-3 and J is TRBJ2-1; TCRdb names TRBD2, which stays unverified in the absence of DNA. This CDR3 comprises 16 residues. Per germline, CDR1 MNHEY and CDR2 SVGEGT. The chain's CDR3 is CASSYPSGSPYNEQFF.

The chain couples TRBV12-3 or TRBV12-4 to TRBJ2-1; TCRdb designates TRBD1, a call that cannot be tested without DNA. The CDR3 is 16 residues long. The CDR3 region is CASRYSGTGTYNEQFF.

CDR3 protein: CSARLAGKVTDTQYF. The genes are TRBV20-1 and TRBJ2-3; TCRdb designates TRBD2, a call that cannot be tested without DNA. The CDR3 totals 15 residues. Germline-derived CDR1 and CDR2 are DFQATT and SNEGSKA (reference sequence).

The CDR3 region is CASSYFGQTYEQYF. This chain connects TRBV6-5 to TRBJ2-7; TCRdb reports TRBD1, a call that lacks DNA to check it against. Germline V lookup: CDR1 MNHEY, CDR2 SVGAGI. The CDR3 is 14 amino acids.

J is TRBJ2-3 and V is TRBV7-3; without DNA, the TCRdb call of TRBD2 cannot be checked. There are 13 residues in the CDR3. CDR1 is SGHTA and CDR2 is FQGTGA in the germline V gene. This CDR3 reads CASSFREGDTQYF.

CDR3 in amino acids: CASSLASFDSNEQFF. This chain uses TRBV25-1 with TRBJ2-1. The CDR3 runs 15 residues. The germline gives CDR1 MGHDK, CDR2 SYGVNS.

The chain has TRBV12-3 or TRBV12-4 and TRBJ2-3; absent DNA, TCRdb's TRBD1 call cannot be checked. This CDR3 has 11 amino acids. The CDR3 protein is CASRVPVGQYF.

The chain is built from TRBV15 and TRBJ1-3. The CDR3 totals 15 residues. The germline V gene has CDR1 LNHNV and CDR2 YYDKDF (reference sequence). The CDR3 here is CATSRATGSGNTIYF.